The 4 T cell receptor beta chains listed next were all sequenced from one sample in a study of siplizumab effects on memory and regulatory T cells. Clones were read by immunoSEQ multiplex PCR, and TCRdb kept only the in-frame ones, dropping some. The sample has about 91,000 clones, roughly 96% seen once. The sequencing input was naive CD4+ T cells sorted from blood. All receptors derive from a human donor in good health.

The V and J genes are TRBV28 and TRBJ2-1; D possibly corresponds to TRBD1 (6 bases). The ends were cut back, 6 bases at V and 9 bases at J, with 15 bases in the middle. The CDR3 length is 13 residues. Germline CDR1 and CDR2: MDHEN and SYDVKM. The CDR3 loop reads CASRKSGTTEQFF. The CDR3 region has the DNA TGTGCCAGCAGGAAATCCGGGACAACTGAGCAGTTCTTC.

In this sample, this clone turned up once. The chain uses TRBV5-1 and TRBJ1-1, with 9 bases that match TRBD1. The CDR3 is made up of 15 amino acids. The germline V gene has CDR1 SGHRS and CDR2 YFSETQ. V lost 4 bases to trimming and J lost 0 bases; unmatched junction nucleotides: 4. In DNA, the CDR3 is TGCGCCAGCAGCGGGGGACAGGGAATGAACACTGAAGCTTTCTTT. Its translation is CASSGGQGMNTEAFF.

The chain links TRBV6-6 to TRBJ1-5; D remains ambiguous. This CDR3 is built from 15 residues. The V end was cut by 0 bases, the J end by 4 bases, with 10 bases between. CDR1 is MNHNY and CDR2 is SVGAGI in the germline V gene (reference sequence). The CDR3 spells CASSYSRPGNQPQHF. The CDR3 DNA reads TGTGCCAGCAGTTACTCGAGGCCGGGAAATCAGCCCCAGCATTTT.

V is TRBV14 and J is TRBJ2-4; D may be TRBD1 (5 bases). The CDR3 contains 14 residues. V shed 1 base and J shed 4 bases, with 8 bases lying between them. Germline V CDR1 and CDR2: SGHDN, FVKESK. CDR3 nucleotide sequence: TGTGCCAGCAGCCAAGGTCAGGGTAAAAACATTCAGTACTTC. It is translated as CASSQGQGKNIQYF.